The next 17 T cell receptor beta chains were all read from a single sample in a study of T cell repertoires in cytomegalovirus infection. TCRdb redid the calling of the reads with MiXCR, one entry per CDR3 protein. The data contain approximately 400,000 distinct CDR3 sequences, roughly 30% of them singletons. Sequenced: PBMCs. These TCRs come from a human donor in good health (CMV status not recorded). Some clones in this sample may be carry-over from other donors' samples.

This chain links TRBV4-1 with TRBJ2-7; D is undetermined. The CDR3 contains 15 residues. Trimming removed 1 base at V and 4 bases at J, with 14 bases between. Germline V gives CDR1 MGHRA, CDR2 YSYEKL. The DNA of the CDR3 is TGCGCCAGCAGCCAAGGAACCCTGGGCAGATACGAGCAGTACTTC. It is translated as CASSQGTLGRYEQYF.

Ten or more counts support this clonotype. The chain combines TRBV27 with TRBJ2-7; TRBD2 agrees at 13 bases. Per the germline V gene, CDR1 is MNHEY and CDR2 is SMNVEV (reference sequence). V lost 4 bases, J lost 5 bases, and 5 bases stayed unmatched. The CDR3 has 15 residues. The DNA of the CDR3 is TGTGCCAGCAGTTCCGGGACTAGCGGGAAACACGAGCAGTACTTC. Residues: CASSSGTSGKHEQYF.

V is TRBV5-1 and J is TRBJ2-5, with D possibly TRBD1 on 5 matching bases. V was trimmed by 4 bases and J by 2 bases, leaving 12 bases between them. This CDR3 has 14 residues. Germline V gene lookup returns CDR1 SGHRS and CDR2 YFSETQ. CDR3 protein: CASSTGHGQETQYF. The CDR3 nucleotides read TGCGCCAGCAGCACCGGACATGGACAAGAGACCCAGTACTTC.

The V and J genes are TRBV24-1 and TRBJ2-5, with 8 bases that match TRBD2. CDR1 KGHDR and CDR2 SFDVKD come from the germline V gene. The J segment lost 5 bases and the V segment lost 3 bases, leaving 10 bases of the junction unmatched. This CDR3 has 16 amino acids. The CDR3 protein is CATSDRLAGPGETQYF. The CDR3 DNA follows: TGTGCCACCAGTGATCGATTAGCGGGGCCTGGGGAGACCCAGTACTTC.

This clonotype was observed at least ten times. The V call is TRBV7-2, the J call TRBJ2-6; D remains unclear. Germline V gene sequence: CDR1 SGHTA, CDR2 FQGNSA. V was clipped by 1 base and J by 2 bases, with 9 bases between them. CDR3 length: 16 residues. CDR3 in amino acids: CASSLVMGTGANVLTF. CDR3 nucleotides: TGTGCCAGCAGCTTAGTTATGGGAACTGGGGCCAACGTCCTGACTTTC. The full variable domain, with the rest looked up from reference TRBV7-2 and TRBJ2-6, is GAGVSQSPSNKVTEKGKDVELRCDPISGHTALYWYRQSLGQGLEFLIYFQGNSAPDKSGLPSDRFSAERTGGSVSTLTIQRTQQEDSAVYLCASSLVMGTGANVLTFGAGSRLTVL.

In regard to this clonotype: A read error may produce the germline difference seen at one junction end. The CDR3 loop reads CASGQHASSYEQYF. The DNA of the CDR3 is TGCGCCAGCGGCCAACACGCGAGCTCCTACGAGCAGTACTTC. This rearrangement joins TRBV4-1 to TRBJ2-7; D is undetermined. Germline V lookup: CDR1 MGHRA, CDR2 YSYEKL. The CDR3 covers 14 residues.

This chain connects TRBV4-2 to TRBJ2-7; tentative D call: TRBD1 (6 bases). Per germline, CDR1 LGHNA and CDR2 YNFKEQ. The CDR3 is 15 amino acids. Trimming shortened V by 0 bases and J by 4 bases, and 13 bases separated the two germline ends. Here the CDR3 reads CASSQDVGRGYEQYF. The CDR3, as DNA: TGTGCCAGCAGCCAAGATGTGGGCAGGGGTTACGAGCAGTACTTC.

The chain joins TRBV7-6 to TRBJ2-5, with 11 bases fitting TRBD2. The CDR3 has 17 residues. V lost 1 base, J lost 2 bases, and 6 bases stayed unmatched. Germline CDR1 reads SGHVS; CDR2 reads FNYEAQ. CDR3 nucleotides: TGTGCCAGCAGCTTAGGGCCGACTAGCGGGGCTCAAGAGACCCAGTACTTC. Its translation: CASSLGPTSGAQETQYF.

This clonotype was detected a few times. J is TRBJ2-5 and V is TRBV28; either TRBD1 or TRBD2 may fit D (5 bases each). The CDR3 consists of 15 residues. Germline lookup yields CDR1 MDHEN and CDR2 SYDVKM. V was trimmed by 1 base and J by 1 base, leaving 10 bases between them. CDR3 in DNA: TGTGCCAGCAGTTTATTCTACGGGGCCCAAGAGACCCAGTACTTC. Translated, it gives CASSLFYGAQETQYF.

This clonotype was recorded many times. The chain combines TRBV7-2 with TRBJ1-4; D may be TRBD1 (5 bases). Germline V gene sequence: CDR1 SGHTA, CDR2 FQGNSA. V shed 1 base and J shed 8 bases, with 14 bases lying between them. The CDR3 is 15 residues long. The CDR3 region is CASSLEGPAREKLFF. The CDR3 DNA reads as TGTGCCAGCAGCTTAGAGGGGCCGGCTAGGGAAAAACTGTTTTTT. Together with reference TRBV7-2 and TRBJ1-4, the CDR3 gives the full variable domain: GAGVSQSPSNKVTEKGKDVELRCDPISGHTALYWYRQSLGQGLEFLIYFQGNSAPDKSGLPSDRFSAERTGGSVSTLTIQRTQQEDSAVYLCASSLEGPAREKLFFGSGTQLSVL.

The chain links TRBV27 to TRBJ2-1, with a possible D match to TRBD1 (6 bases). The CDR3 sequence is 12 residues long. The V and J ends lost 10 bases and 9 bases respectively, with 16 bases between them. Germline V gene data show CDR1 as MNHEY and CDR2 as SMNVEV (reference sequence). CDR3 DNA sequence: TGTGCCACCAGGGGTCCCGGCGGTGAGCAGTTCTTC. Its protein product is CATRGPGGEQFF.

This clonotype has a handful of counts. This chain joins TRBV4-2 and TRBJ2-3, with 9 nucleotides matching TRBD2. The V gene's germline CDR1 is LGHNA and CDR2 YNFKEQ. This CDR3 is built from 17 residues. The V gene end was trimmed by 0 bases and the J gene end by 5 bases; junction bases not matched to a gene: 9. The DNA of the CDR3 is TGTGCCAGCAGCCAAGAGCTGCGGGGGGGCCCCGTAGATACGCAGTATTTT. As protein: CASSQELRGGPVDTQYF.

This clonotype has more than one count but fewer than ten. The rearrangement links TRBV5-6 to TRBJ2-4; 12 nucleotides agree with TRBD1. The J segment lost 4 bases and the V segment lost 3 bases, leaving 14 bases of the junction unmatched. The CDR3 contains 19 residues. Germline V gene data show CDR1 as SGHDT and CDR2 as YYEEEE. CDR3 sequence reads: CASSWIRDRGHGLKNIQYF. The CDR3 bases are TGTGCCAGCAGCTGGATCCGGGACAGGGGGCATGGGTTGAAAAACATTCAGTACTTC.

This chain links TRBV6-2 or TRBV6-3 with TRBJ2-5; no definite D call. This CDR3 region has 14 residues. Trimming left V 2 bases short and J 2 bases short, with 9 bases between. Germline V lookup: CDR1 MNHEY, CDR2 SVGEGT. The CDR3 DNA reads TGTGCCAGCAGTTACGGGTTTCTTCAAGAGACCCAGTACTTC. Translating gives CASSYGFLQETQYF.

The table lists this clonotype with many counts. DNA for the CDR3: TGTGCCAGCAGTGTACCCTTTGGGGGGACAGGGGGTGTAGAGACCCAGTACTTC. Translating it yields CASSVPFGGTGGVETQYF. J is TRBJ2-5 and V is TRBV6-1, with 11 bases aligning to TRBD1. After removal of 4 bases from V and 4 bases from J, the junction contained 14 bases not matched to a gene. Germline assignment: CDR1 MNHNS and CDR2 SASEGT. This CDR3 region has 18 residues.

This clonotype appeared a few times. The V and J genes are TRBV4-2 and TRBJ2-5; no clear D gene. V gave up 4 bases and J gave up 2 bases, with 8 bases separating them. This CDR3 is 13 amino acids long. The germline V gene encodes CDR1 LGHNA and CDR2 YNFKEQ. The CDR3 DNA reads as TGTGCCAGCAGCCCCCGGGCTCAAGAGACCCAGTACTTC. Protein sequence: CASSPRAQETQYF.

The chain employs TRBV4-1 and TRBJ1-5; 8 nucleotides match TRBD1. The CDR3 spans 16 residues. Germline V lookup: CDR1 MGHRA, CDR2 YSYEKL. J gave up 4 bases and V 4 bases, and 9 bases lay outside the gene matches. The CDR3 protein is CASSPNPTGVNQPQHF. DNA for the CDR3: TGCGCCAGCAGCCCCAATCCGACAGGGGTGAATCAGCCCCAGCATTTT.